This paragraph reports one T cell receptor (beta chain). Method: immunoSEQ multiplex PCR; TCRdb's copy keeps in-frame clones and lacks some. This table holds roughly 400,000 clones, 90% found once. The sample belongs to a study of control samples from healthy donors and cancer patients. The V segment lost 4 bases and the J segment 4 bases; nucleotides outside the gene matches: 17. Germline V gives CDR1 SEHNR, CDR2 FQNEAQ (reference sequence). The CDR3 runs to 18 residues. The chain couples TRBV7-9 to TRBJ1-1; 8 bases fit TRBD1. Sequencing was performed on PBMCs. The source is a man aged 40-49 years with head and neck cancer. Written as DNA, the CDR3 is TGTGCCAGCAGCTCGTTCCGGAGGCAGGGGGCTTGGGGCACTGAAGCTTTCTTT. This sequence encodes CASSSFRRQGAWGTEAFF.